Listed below are T cell receptor beta chains from one sample, sequenced in a study of T cells expressing NK-cell markers. TCRdb re-analyzed the 5' RACE reads; it lists each CDR3 protein once, without DNA. Recorded here are about 550,000 distinct CDR3 sequences; the top ten clones represent around 4%. The source material was blood T cells: a sorted CD56 or NKG2C T cell subset, CD4+ or CD8+ T cells, or bulk PBMC T cells (not recorded which). Every receptor here comes from a man aged 18-30 years in good health. Both conserved end residues are part of each CDR3.

V gene	J gene	CDR3 protein
TRBV6-5	TRBJ2-1	CASSYSEAGWGHEQFF
TRBV29-1	TRBJ2-5	CSVTEYGQGKETQYF
TRBV5-1	TRBJ1-4	CASSLEGARELFF
TRBV20-1	TRBJ2-5	CSAPLVGRQETQYF
TRBV7-8	TRBJ2-1	CASSPEAGATYNEQFF
TRBV6-5	TRBJ1-1	CASRDRSYEAFF
TRBV6-1	TRBJ1-3	CASSDTTGGSGNTIYF
TRBV6-5	TRBJ1-6	CASSYSLSSPLHF
TRBV7-6	TRBJ2-1	CASSLARERGYNEQFF
TRBV7-2	TRBJ2-7	CASSLAFGGRTYEQYF
TRBV20-1	TRBJ2-2	CSAWSLDGELFF
TRBV7-3	TRBJ2-3	CASSFRSADTQYF
TRBV5-1	TRBJ2-7	CASSLGGPRTYEQYF
TRBV10-3	TRBJ1-1	CAITLDTNTEAFF
TRBV10-3	TRBJ2-7	CAISRDSTYEQYF
TRBV29-1	TRBJ2-3	CSVAAGQRLAGVLDTQYF
TRBV7-2	TRBJ2-3	CASRVGMRQVPDTQYF
TRBV5-1	TRBJ1-2	CASSPGGVGYTF
TRBV20-1	TRBJ1-1	CSANRVMNTEAFF
TRBV4-2	TRBJ2-1	CASSQDQAGGAQFF
TRBV20-1	TRBJ1-2	CSALPDRGNYGYTF
TRBV4-2	TRBJ2-2	CASSQEGLAGGELFF
TRBV7-8	TRBJ2-1	CASSLLVSVNEQFF
TRBV7-3	TRBJ2-7	CASSVQGSRSYEQYF
TRBV20-1	TRBJ2-5	CSALIGQVGETQYF
TRBV7-2	TRBJ2-5	CASSLVSGGTETQYF
TRBV25-1	TRBJ1-4	CASRKTGAEKLFF
TRBV7-2	TRBJ1-2	CASSSHQGGFGYTF
TRBV12-3/TRBV12-4	TRBJ1-3	CASSFGRVGNTIYF
TRBV4-1	TRBJ2-1	CASSQVGGLAAAGQFF
TRBV20-1	TRBJ2-1	CSARASGERNNEQFF
TRBV24-1	TRBJ2-3	CATSDSGTANTDTQYF
TRBV6-1	TRBJ1-1	CASTPGPGEAFF